What follows are 2 T cell receptor beta chains derived from one specimen sequenced in a study of Ad26.COV2.S vaccination and SARS-CoV-2 variants. Profiling relied on immunoSEQ multiplex PCR, and the TCRdb table lists in-frame clones only, not all of them. The repertoire consists of under 150,000 clones, with roughly 90% occurring once and the leading ten covering around 5.1%. The sequenced sample was peripheral blood, obtained after recovery from COVID-19. The source of these receptors is a human donor who had recovered from COVID-19.

The chain joins TRBV28 to TRBJ1-1, with 7 bases that match TRBD1. The CDR3 runs to 15 residues. The V and J ends lost 1 base and 4 bases, in that order; junction bases with no gene match: 6. The germline V gene encodes CDR1 MDHEN and CDR2 SYDVKM. This CDR3 reads CASSLYRGEGTEAFF. The CDR3 DNA is TGTGCCAGCAGTTTATACAGGGGAGAGGGCACTGAAGCTTTCTTT.

V usage is TRBV11-3 and J usage is TRBJ2-1, with TRBD1 matching over 7 bases. Germline CDR1 SGHNT, CDR2 YENEEA. The CDR3 is made up of 16 amino acids. The trim removed 3 bases at V and 5 bases at J, leaving 10 bases unmatched. CDR3 in amino acids: CASSFAGTELDNEQFF. The CDR3 DNA sequence: TGTGCCAGCAGCTTTGCCGGGACAGAACTTGACAATGAGCAGTTCTTC.